This TCR beta chain was found in a study of blood T cell repertoires in COVID-19. Study overall: T cells, B-cell-depleted T cells, or PBMCs supplied cDNA or gDNA.

As processed by the authors: Using reference gene primer amplification, nucleated cell counts were estimated. Some clones are missing from TCRdb's copy, which holds only in-frame ones; the method was immunoSEQ multiplex PCR. V and J calls plus clone size are reproduced from that table; the DNA served to infer D and trimming. The table has around 250,000 clones, more than 75% seen once. Germline lookup yields CDR1 MDHEN and CDR2 SYDVKM. With 3 bases clipped from V and 2 bases from J, the junction kept 3 bases outside the gene matches. The CDR3 sequence is 14 residues long. The TCR originated in a man aged 40-49 years with active or convalescent COVID-19. Sequenced sample: peripheral blood. The V gene is TRBV28, the J gene TRBJ1-2, with 7 bases identical to TRBD1. The CDR3 DNA reads TGTGCCAGCAGTTTTGGGGGACAGAACTATGGCTACACCTTC. Encoded protein: CASSFGGQNYGYTF.